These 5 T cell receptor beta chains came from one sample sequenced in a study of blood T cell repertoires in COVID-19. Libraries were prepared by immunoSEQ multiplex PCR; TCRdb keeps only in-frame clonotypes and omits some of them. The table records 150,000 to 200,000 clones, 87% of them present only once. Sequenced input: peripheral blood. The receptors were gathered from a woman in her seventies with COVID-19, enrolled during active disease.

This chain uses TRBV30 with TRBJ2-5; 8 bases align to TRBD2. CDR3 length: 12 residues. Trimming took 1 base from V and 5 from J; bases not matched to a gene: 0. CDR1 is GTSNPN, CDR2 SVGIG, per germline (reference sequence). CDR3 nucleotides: TGTGCCTGGAGTGGCGGGAGGGAGACCCAGTACTTC. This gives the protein CAWSGGRETQYF.

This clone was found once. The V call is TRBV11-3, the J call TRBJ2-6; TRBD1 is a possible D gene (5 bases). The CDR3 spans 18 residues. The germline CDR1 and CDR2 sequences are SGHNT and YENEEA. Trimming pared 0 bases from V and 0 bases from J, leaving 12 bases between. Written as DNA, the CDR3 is TGTGCCAGCAGCTTAGATCCCCGACAGCGCTCTGGGGCCAACGTCCTGACTTTC. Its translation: CASSLDPRQRSGANVLTF.

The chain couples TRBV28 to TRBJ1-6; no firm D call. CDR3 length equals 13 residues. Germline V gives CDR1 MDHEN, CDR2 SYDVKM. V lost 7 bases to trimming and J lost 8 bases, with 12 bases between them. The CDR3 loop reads CASKMNLDSPLHF. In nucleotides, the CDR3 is TGTGCCAGCAAAATGAACTTGGATTCACCCCTCCACTTT.

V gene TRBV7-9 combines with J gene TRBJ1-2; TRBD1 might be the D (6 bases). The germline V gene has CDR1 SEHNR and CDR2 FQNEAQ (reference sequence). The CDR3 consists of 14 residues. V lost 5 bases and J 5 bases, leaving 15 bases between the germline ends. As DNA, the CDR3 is TGTGCCAGCAGCCCCCAACAGGGATTTTATGGCTACACCTTC. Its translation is CASSPQQGFYGYTF.

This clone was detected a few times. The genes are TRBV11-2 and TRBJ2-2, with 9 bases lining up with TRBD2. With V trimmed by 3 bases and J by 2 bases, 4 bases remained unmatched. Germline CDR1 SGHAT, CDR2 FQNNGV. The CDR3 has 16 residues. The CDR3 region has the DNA TGTGCCAGCAGCTTCCGGACTAGCGTCAACACCGGGGAGCTGTTTTTT. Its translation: CASSFRTSVNTGELFF.